The 28 T cell receptor beta chains below all came from one sample that was sequenced in a study of CD8 T cells in ankylosing spondylitis (TCRdb year 2017). Library prep was done by 5' RACE. Sequencing instrument: Illumina HiSeq 2500. The public reads were quality trimmed at Q25 with fastp and then assembled into clones with MiXCR by TCRdb, keeping productive beta chains. Each record represents a unique CDR3 protein, reported with the most common genes and DNA among its rows. This sample comprises 45,000 to 60,000 distinct CDR3 sequences, roughly 7.3% of them detected only once. About 8.1% of the sample is held by the ten biggest clonotypes. Sequences were obtained from blood, either unsorted or a sorted T cell fraction (not recorded which). The receptors shown here come from a female donor with ankylosing spondylitis or in good health (not recorded which).

This clonotype was seen ten or more times. The rearrangement joins TRBV20-1 to TRBJ2-5, with D perhaps matching TRBD1 or TRBD2 (6 bases each). V was trimmed by 6 bases and J by 3 bases, leaving 11 bases between them. The germline CDR1 and CDR2 sequences are DFQATT and SNEGSKA (reference sequence). The CDR3 consists of 12 residues. Written as DNA, the CDR3 is TGCAGTGCGAGGGGGGCCGAAGAGACCCAGTACTTC. Amino acids: CSARGAEETQYF.

Ten or more counts support this clonotype. This chain connects TRBV6-1 to TRBJ1-3, with D uncertain. In germline, CDR1 is MNHNS, CDR2 SASEGT. The CDR3 consists of 11 residues. The V and J ends lost 10 bases and 3 bases respectively, with 7 bases between them. CDR3 sequence (DNA): TGTGCCACCCCCTTTGGAAACACCATATATTTT. It encodes CATPFGNTIYF.

On this clonotype: A junction end diverges from the germline sequence, so it may reflect a read error. The rearrangement links TRBV7-7 to TRBJ2-5, with 7 bases aligning to TRBD1. CDR1 is SSHAT and CDR2 is FNYEAQ in the germline V gene (reference sequence). The CDR3 contains 16 residues. The CDR3 bases are TGTGCTAGCAGCCCATATGAGACAGGGTTCGGGGAGACCCAGTACTTC. The encoded protein is CASSPYETGFGETQYF.

This clonotype has a count of ten or more. The chain combines TRBV18 with TRBJ2-5; D uncertain. V was cut by 4 bases and J by 2 bases, with 11 bases left in between. Germline V CDR1 and CDR2: KGHSH, LQKENI. The CDR3 runs to 14 residues. The CDR3 protein is CASSRGSLQETQYF. CDR3 nucleotides: TGTGCCAGCTCACGTGGGTCGCTGCAAGAGACCCAGTACTTC.

This clonotype was found many times. J is TRBJ2-1 and V is TRBV10-3; 7 bases are shared with TRBD1. The CDR3 sequence is 14 residues long. V dropped 6 bases and J dropped 1; count of bases not matched to a gene: 3. CDR1 and CDR2 from the germline V gene are ENHRY and SYGVKD. The CDR3 DNA follows: TGTGCCATCAGCCCGGGACAGTCCTACAATGAGCAGTTCTTC. Translation gives CAISPGQSYNEQFF.

In this sample, this clonotype turned up many times. V gene TRBV4-1 combines with J gene TRBJ2-6; D possibly matches TRBD1 or TRBD2 (5 bases each). Trimming removed 3 bases from V and 1 base from J, with 10 bases in between. This CDR3 region has 16 residues. Germline V gene data show CDR1 as MGHRA and CDR2 as YSYEKL. CDR3 in amino acids: CASSQGPGSGANVLTF. Here the CDR3 DNA reads TGCGCCAGCAGCCAGGGACCAGGGTCTGGGGCCAACGTCCTGACTTTC.

This clonotype was picked up many times. This chain links TRBV29-1 with TRBJ2-5, with a weak D call TRBD1 (5 bases). This CDR3 region has 14 residues. The V gene's germline CDR1 is SQVTM and CDR2 ANQGSEA. Between the trimmed V and J ends, which lost 4 bases and 2 bases, there was a span of 14 bases. The chain's CDR3 is CSVAGRALQETQYF. In DNA form, the CDR3 reads TGCAGCGTTGCCGGCAGGGCCCTACAAGAGACCCAGTACTTC.

This clonotype was detected many times. This chain links TRBV5-1 with TRBJ2-7; TRBD1 might be the D (6 bases). This CDR3 is 14 amino acids long. Trimming removed 5 bases from V and 4 bases from J, with 16 bases in between. Germline V gene lookup returns CDR1 SGHRS and CDR2 YFSETQ. The CDR3 bases are TGCGCCAGCAGTTTACAGGGTATTGGATACGAGCAGTACTTC. Translation: CASSLQGIGYEQYF.

Ten or more counts support this clonotype. The genes are TRBV5-1 and TRBJ1-3; a weak D match, TRBD1 (5 bases). CDR1 and CDR2 (germline): SGHRS, YFSETQ. This CDR3 is 14 amino acids long. V gave up 4 bases and J gave up 2 bases, with 10 bases separating them. The CDR3 protein is CASSMGTTGNTIYF. The CDR3 DNA is TGCGCCAGCAGCATGGGGACGACTGGAAACACCATATATTTT.

This clonotype appeared many times. The J gene is TRBJ1-3, the V gene TRBV20-1; D is perhaps TRBD1 (5 bases). The CDR3 has 13 amino acids. Germline-derived CDR1 and CDR2 are DFQATT and SNEGSKA (reference sequence). V was trimmed by 5 bases and J by 0 bases, leaving 8 bases between them. CDR3 residues: CSAWTSSGNTIYF. The CDR3 coding sequence is TGCAGTGCTTGGACAAGCTCTGGAAACACCATATATTTT.

At least ten counts were recorded for this clonotype. The chain joins TRBV9 to TRBJ2-5; D possibly corresponds to TRBD1 (6 bases). The CDR3 length is 15 residues. In germline, CDR1 is SGDLS, CDR2 YYNGEE. Trimming removed 2 bases from V and 1 base from J, with 12 bases in between. CDR3 residues: CASSVHPDSQETQYF. The CDR3 DNA reads as TGTGCCAGCAGCGTCCACCCGGACAGCCAAGAGACCCAGTACTTC.

In its sample, this clonotype was seen many times. V gene TRBV29-1 combines with J gene TRBJ1-2; D may be TRBD1 (5 bases). The CDR3 totals 11 residues. The V end was cut by 4 bases, the J end by 8 bases, with 11 bases between. Germline V CDR1 and CDR2: SQVTM, ANQGSEA. Here the CDR3 reads CSVARGSGYTF. Written as DNA, the CDR3 is TGCAGCGTTGCCCGGGGGAGCGGCTACACCTTC. Supplemented by reference TRBV29-1 and TRBJ1-2, the full variable domain reads SAVISQKPSRDICQRGTSLTIQCQVDSQVTMMFWYRQQPGQSLTLIATANQGSEATYESGFVIDKFPISRPNLTFSTLTVSNMSPEDSSIYLCSVARGSGYTFGSGTRLTVV.

This clonotype was observed at least ten times. This chain links TRBV5-1 with TRBJ1-5; TRBD1 aligns across 7 bases. The CDR3 has 14 residues. V shed 4 bases, J shed 3 bases, and the junction held 4 bases outside the gene matches. In germline, CDR1 is SGHRS, CDR2 YFSETQ. The CDR3 nucleotides read TGCGCCAGCAGCCCTGGACAGGTCAATCAGCCCCAGCATTTT. As protein: CASSPGQVNQPQHF. Combining the CDR3 with reference TRBV5-1 and TRBJ1-5 gives the whole variable domain KAGVTQTPRYLIKTRGQQVTLSCSPISGHRSVSWYQQTPGQGLQFLFEYFSETQRNKGNFPGRFSGRQFSNSRSEMNVSTLELGDSALYLCASSPGQVNQPQHFGDGTRLSIL.

The table lists this clonotype with many counts. The chain recombines TRBV2 with TRBJ2-3, with no clear D. Germline V CDR1 and CDR2: SNHLY, FYNNEI. Trimming removed 7 bases from V and 2 bases from J, with 16 bases in between. CDR3 length equals 15 residues. The CDR3, as DNA: TGTGCCAGCACCCCGCAGGTGGGGAACACAGATACGCAGTATTTT. Its translation: CASTPQVGNTDTQYF.

This clonotype was seen many times. The chain couples TRBV3-1 to TRBJ2-1; D ambiguous. Between the trimmed V and J ends, which lost 4 bases and 7 bases, there was a span of 11 bases. This CDR3 contains 13 residues. The V gene's germline CDR1 is LGHDT and CDR2 YNNKEL (reference sequence). CDR3 coding DNA: TGTGCCAGCAGCCTCACCCCAAGGAATGAGCAGTTCTTC. Encoded protein: CASSLTPRNEQFF.

This clonotype appeared many times. V gene TRBV20-1 combines with J gene TRBJ2-3, with D possibly being TRBD1 (5 bases). The V and J ends lost 3 bases and 3 bases respectively, with 7 bases between them. CDR3 length equals 12 residues. Germline values: CDR1 DFQATT, CDR2 SNEGSKA (reference sequence). The CDR3 here is CSASRTTDTQYF. Written as DNA, the CDR3 is TGCAGTGCTAGCCGGACAACAGATACGCAGTATTTT.

This clonotype was recorded many times. The rearrangement uses TRBV20-1 and TRBJ2-7; possibly TRBD1 for D (6 bases). Trimming cost V 6 bases and J 0 bases, with 12 bases left between them. The germline gives CDR1 DFQATT, CDR2 SNEGSKA (reference sequence). The CDR3 covers 13 residues. CDR3 DNA: TGCAGTGCACTACAGGGTTACTCCTACGAGCAGTACTTC. It translates to CSALQGYSYEQYF.

The sample holds many counts of this clonotype. The chain couples TRBV5-5 to TRBJ1-2, with TRBD1 identical over 10 bases. The CDR3 consists of 13 residues. Per the germline V gene, CDR1 is SGHKS and CDR2 is YYEKEE (reference sequence). J was trimmed by 7 bases and V by 1 base; bases with no gene match: 1. The CDR3 coding sequence is TGTGCCAGCAGCTTGAGACAGGGGGCTGGCTACACCTTC. Protein: CASSLRQGAGYTF.

This clonotype appeared many times. DNA of the CDR3: TGTGCCAGCAGCCAATTTAAAGGCCTTGTCGCCCGGGACGATGCTTTCTTT. The encoded protein is CASSQFKGLVARDDAFF. The chain employs TRBV16 and TRBJ1-1; weak D call: TRBD1 (5 bases). The V end lost 1 base, the J end lost 11 bases, and 26 bases lay between the germline ends. CDR1 and CDR2 (germline): KGHSY, FQNENV. This CDR3 comprises 17 residues.

V gene TRBV29-1 combines with J gene TRBJ2-2; D remains unclear. The CDR3 has 13 amino acids. Between the trimmed V and J ends, which lost 5 bases and 3 bases, there was a span of 10 bases. Looked up from germline, CDR1 is SQVTM and CDR2 is ANQGSEA. As DNA, the CDR3 is TGCAGCGTTATGGGGTGGGACACCGGGGAGCTGTTTTTT. It is translated as CSVMGWDTGELFF.

The rearrangement uses TRBV12-3 or TRBV12-4 and TRBJ2-3; D may be TRBD1 or TRBD2 (5 bases each). Trimming cost V 6 bases and J 8 bases, with 18 bases left between them. This CDR3 spans 14 amino acids. CDR3 in DNA: TGTGCCAGCAGGGCCCAGGGAGCGCAGATTACGCAGTATTTT. It yields the protein CASRAQGAQITQYF.

This clonotype has at least ten counts. The chain combines TRBV6-5 with TRBJ1-3; D possibly corresponds to TRBD1 (6 bases). The germline gives CDR1 MNHEY, CDR2 SVGAGI. The V and J ends lost 4 bases and 0 bases respectively, with 13 bases between them. The CDR3 extends over 16 amino acids. The CDR3 sequence is CASSLGGVNSGNTIYF. CDR3 nucleotides: TGTGCCAGCAGTTTAGGGGGGGTTAACTCTGGAAACACCATATATTTT.

This clonotype was picked up many times. The chain carries TRBV12-3 or TRBV12-4 and TRBJ2-1; no firm D call. Trimming took 3 bases from V and 1 from J, leaving 7 bases between them. CDR3 length: 14 amino acids. The chain's CDR3 is CASSLTRSYNEQFF. The CDR3 DNA follows: TGTGCCAGCAGTTTGACGCGGTCCTACAATGAGCAGTTCTTC.

The chain links TRBV10-3 to TRBJ2-7; D gene uncertain. Germline V gene lookup returns CDR1 ENHRY and CDR2 SYGVKD. CDR3 length: 14 residues. V was shortened by 2 bases and J by 0 bases, with 8 bases between the two germline ends. For the CDR3, the DNA is TGTGCCATCAGTGAGGACGACGACTCCTACGAGCAGTACTTC. Its protein product is CAISEDDDSYEQYF.

This clonotype was observed at least ten times. The chain is built from TRBV19 and TRBJ1-1; D is uncertain. The V gene lost 1 base and the J gene lost 5 bases, with 5 bases spanning the gap. The germline CDR1 and CDR2 sequences are LNHDA and SQIVND (reference sequence). This CDR3 spans 12 amino acids. CDR3 in amino acids: CASSIAGTEAFF. Written as DNA, the CDR3 is TGTGCCAGTAGTATAGCGGGGACTGAAGCTTTCTTT.

This clonotype came up many times. This chain links TRBV7-3 with TRBJ1-1; D is unclear. Deletions cut 6 bases from V and 0 bases from J, with 8 bases between. Germline-derived CDR1 and CDR2 are SGHTA and FQGTGA. The CDR3 sequence is 13 residues long. The CDR3 nucleotides read TGTGCCAGCAGACGAGGGTTGAACACTGAAGCTTTCTTT. It translates to CASRRGLNTEAFF.

The V call is TRBV15, the J call TRBJ2-1; 10 bases agree with TRBD2. With V trimmed by 1 base and J by 3 bases, 6 bases remained unmatched. Looked up from germline, CDR1 is LNHNV and CDR2 is YYDKDF (reference sequence). This CDR3 comprises 17 residues. The DNA for the CDR3 is TGTGCCACCAGCAGAGTCACTAGCGGGGTCATCTACAATGAGCAGTTCTTC. Translated: CATSRVTSGVIYNEQFF.

At least ten counts were recorded for this clonotype. The chain is built from TRBV5-1 and TRBJ1-1, with D tentatively TRBD1 (5 bases). V was trimmed by 4 bases and J by 1 base, leaving 11 bases between them. The CDR3 has 14 amino acids. Looked up from germline, CDR1 is SGHRS and CDR2 is YFSETQ. The CDR3 DNA sequence: TGCGCCAGCAGCGGGGGGGACCCGAACACTGAAGCTTTCTTT. Translated: CASSGGDPNTEAFF.